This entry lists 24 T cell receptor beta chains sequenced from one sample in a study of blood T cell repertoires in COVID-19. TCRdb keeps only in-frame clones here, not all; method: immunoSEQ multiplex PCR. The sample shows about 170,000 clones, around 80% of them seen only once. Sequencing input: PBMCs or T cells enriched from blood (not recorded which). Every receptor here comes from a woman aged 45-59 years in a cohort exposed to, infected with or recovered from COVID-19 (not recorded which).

The CDR3 nucleotides are TGTGCCAGCAGCGCTGGAGGGGGTTACTCGGGAGGGCCGAAGGAGCAGTACTTC. Its translation: CASSAGGGYSGGPKEQYF. The rearrangement uses TRBV7-2 and TRBJ2-7; TRBD2 matches 8 bases. Germline CDR1 and CDR2: SGHTA and FQGNSA. This CDR3 comprises 18 residues. J was trimmed by 7 bases and V by 5 bases; bases with no gene match: 22.

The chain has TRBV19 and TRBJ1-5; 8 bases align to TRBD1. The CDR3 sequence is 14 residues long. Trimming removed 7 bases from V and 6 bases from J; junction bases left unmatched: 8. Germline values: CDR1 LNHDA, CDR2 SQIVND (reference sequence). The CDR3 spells CASTQGQGGQPQHF. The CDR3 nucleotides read TGTGCCAGTACCCAAGGACAGGGAGGTCAGCCCCAGCATTTT.

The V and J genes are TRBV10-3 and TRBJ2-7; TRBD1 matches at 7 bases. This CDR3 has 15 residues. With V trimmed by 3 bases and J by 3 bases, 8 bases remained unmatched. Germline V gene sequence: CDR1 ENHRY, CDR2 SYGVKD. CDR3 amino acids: CAISDPGQGVYEQYF. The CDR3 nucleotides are TGTGCCATCAGTGACCCTGGGCAGGGGGTCTACGAGCAGTACTTC.

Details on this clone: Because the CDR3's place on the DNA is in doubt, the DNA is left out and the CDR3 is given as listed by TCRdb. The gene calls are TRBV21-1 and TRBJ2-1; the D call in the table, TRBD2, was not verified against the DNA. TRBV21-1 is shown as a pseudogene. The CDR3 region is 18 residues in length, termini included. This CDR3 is CASGTKVGLAGYPCEQFF.

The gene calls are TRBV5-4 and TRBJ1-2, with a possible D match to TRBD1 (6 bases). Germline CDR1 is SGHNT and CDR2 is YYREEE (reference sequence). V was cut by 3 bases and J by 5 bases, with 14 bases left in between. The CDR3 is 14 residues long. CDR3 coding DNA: TGTGCCAGCAGCTCCGGGGTTAGGGGGTATGGCTACACCTTC. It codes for CASSSGVRGYGYTF.

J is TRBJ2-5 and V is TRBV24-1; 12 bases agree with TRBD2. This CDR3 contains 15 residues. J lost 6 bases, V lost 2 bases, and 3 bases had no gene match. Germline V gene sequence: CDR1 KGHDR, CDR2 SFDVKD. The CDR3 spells CATSDSRTSGKTQYF. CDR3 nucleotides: TGTGCCACCAGTGATTCCAGGACTAGCGGGAAGACCCAGTACTTC.

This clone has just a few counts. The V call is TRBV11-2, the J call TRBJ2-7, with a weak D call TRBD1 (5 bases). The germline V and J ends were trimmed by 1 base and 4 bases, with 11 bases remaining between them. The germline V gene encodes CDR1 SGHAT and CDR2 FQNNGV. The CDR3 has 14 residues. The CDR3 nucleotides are TGTGCCAGCAGCTTAGGGACACCGTCTTACGAGCAGTACTTC. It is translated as CASSLGTPSYEQYF.

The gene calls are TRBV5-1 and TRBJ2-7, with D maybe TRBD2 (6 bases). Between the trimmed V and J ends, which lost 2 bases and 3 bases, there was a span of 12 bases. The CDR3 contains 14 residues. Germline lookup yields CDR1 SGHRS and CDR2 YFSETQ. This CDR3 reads CASSFELASYEQYF. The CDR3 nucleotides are TGCGCCAGCAGCTTTGAACTAGCCAGCTACGAGCAGTACTTC.

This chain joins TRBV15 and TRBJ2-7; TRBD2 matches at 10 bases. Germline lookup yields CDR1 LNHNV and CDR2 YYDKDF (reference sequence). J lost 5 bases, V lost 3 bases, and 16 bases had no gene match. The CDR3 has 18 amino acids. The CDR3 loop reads CATSSREAAGGPVDEQYF. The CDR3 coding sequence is TGTGCCACCAGCAGCAGAGAGGCAGCGGGGGGGCCGGTCGACGAGCAGTACTTC.

The CDR3 nucleotides are TGTGCCAGCAGCTTAGGGGGGGGCGAGCAGTACTTC. Amino acid sequence: CASSLGGGEQYF. This chain links TRBV11-2 with TRBJ2-7; TRBD2 aligns across 7 bases. CDR1 is SGHAT and CDR2 is FQNNGV in the germline V gene. Trimming at V came to 1 base and at J to 6 bases, leaving 0 bases not matched to a gene. This CDR3 has 12 amino acids.

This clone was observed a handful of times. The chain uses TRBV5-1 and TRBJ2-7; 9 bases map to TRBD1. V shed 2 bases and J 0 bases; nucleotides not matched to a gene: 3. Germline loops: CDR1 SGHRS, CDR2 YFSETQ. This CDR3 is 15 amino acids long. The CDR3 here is CASSFGTGRSYEQYF. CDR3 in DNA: TGCGCCAGCAGCTTTGGGACAGGGCGCTCCTACGAGCAGTACTTC.

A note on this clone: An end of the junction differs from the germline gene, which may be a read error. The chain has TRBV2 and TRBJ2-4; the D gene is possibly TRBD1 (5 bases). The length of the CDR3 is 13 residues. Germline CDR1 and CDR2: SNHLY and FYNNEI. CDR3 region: CASSEDSLNIQYF. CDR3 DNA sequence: TGTGCCAGCAGCGAAGACAGCTTAAACATTCAGTACTTC.

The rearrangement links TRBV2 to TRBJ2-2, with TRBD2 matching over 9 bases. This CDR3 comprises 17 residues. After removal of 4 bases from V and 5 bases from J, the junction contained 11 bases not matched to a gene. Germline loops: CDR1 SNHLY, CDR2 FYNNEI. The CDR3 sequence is CASSASNSGSGTGELFF. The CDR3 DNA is TGTGCCAGCAGTGCCTCTAATAGCGGGAGTGGTACCGGGGAGCTGTTTTTT.

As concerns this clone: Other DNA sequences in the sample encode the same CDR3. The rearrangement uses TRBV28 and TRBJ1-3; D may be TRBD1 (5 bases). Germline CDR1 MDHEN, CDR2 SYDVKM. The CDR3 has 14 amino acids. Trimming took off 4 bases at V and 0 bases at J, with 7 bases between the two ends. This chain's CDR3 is CASSSTGSGNTIYF. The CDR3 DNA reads TGTGCCAGCAGTTCCACAGGCTCTGGAAACACCATATATTTT.

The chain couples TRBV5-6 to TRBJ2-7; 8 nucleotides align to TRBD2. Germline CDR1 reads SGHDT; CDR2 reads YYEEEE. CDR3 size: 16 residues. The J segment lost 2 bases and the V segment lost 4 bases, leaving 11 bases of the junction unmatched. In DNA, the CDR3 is TGTGCCAGCAGCCTATTAAAGCGGGGGCCGACCTACGAGCAGTACTTC. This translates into CASSLLKRGPTYEQYF. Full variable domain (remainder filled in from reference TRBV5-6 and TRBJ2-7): DAGVTQSPTHLIKTRGQQVTLRCSPKSGHDTVSWYQQALGQGPQFIFQYYEEEERQRGNFPDRFSGHQFPNYSSELNVNALLLGDSALYLCASSLLKRGPTYEQYFGPGTRLTVT.

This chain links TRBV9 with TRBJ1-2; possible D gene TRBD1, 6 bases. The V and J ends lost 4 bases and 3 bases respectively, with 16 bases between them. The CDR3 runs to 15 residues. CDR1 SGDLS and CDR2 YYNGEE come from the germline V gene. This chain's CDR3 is CASSPRGGADYGYTF. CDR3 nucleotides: TGTGCCAGCAGCCCAAGGGGGGGCGCTGACTATGGCTACACCTTC.

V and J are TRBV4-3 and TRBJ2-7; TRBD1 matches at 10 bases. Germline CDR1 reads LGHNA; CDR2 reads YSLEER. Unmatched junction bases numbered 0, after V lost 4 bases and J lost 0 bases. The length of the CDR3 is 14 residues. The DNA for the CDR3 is TGCGCCAGCAGCCGGACAGGGGGCTCCTACGAGCAGTACTTC. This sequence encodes CASSRTGGSYEQYF.

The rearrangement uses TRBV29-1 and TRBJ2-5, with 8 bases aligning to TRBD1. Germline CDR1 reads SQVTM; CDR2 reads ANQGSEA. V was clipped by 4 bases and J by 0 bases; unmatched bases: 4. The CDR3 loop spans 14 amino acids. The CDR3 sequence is CSVGTGTNQETQYF. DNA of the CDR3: TGCAGCGTTGGGACAGGGACGAACCAAGAGACCCAGTACTTC.

The CDR3 region is CASSLGLAASTDTQYF. The CDR3 DNA reads TGTGCCAGCAGCTTGGGACTAGCGGCCAGCACAGATACGCAGTATTTT. The chain has TRBV7-9 and TRBJ2-3; 11 positions match TRBD2. The length of the CDR3 is 16 residues. Trimming at V came to 3 bases and at J to 0 bases, leaving 2 bases not matched to a gene. Germline CDR1 reads SEHNR; CDR2 reads FQNEAQ (reference sequence).

The CDR3 DNA sequence: TGTGCCAGTAGTAGGGGACTAGCGGCCACCTACGAGCAGTACTTC. Translating gives CASSRGLAATYEQYF. The chain recombines TRBV19 with TRBJ2-7, with 11 bases aligning to TRBD2. The ends lost 4 bases at V and 2 bases at J; junction bases unmatched: 4. The CDR3 runs 15 residues. CDR1 is LNHDA and CDR2 is SQIVND in the germline V gene (reference sequence).

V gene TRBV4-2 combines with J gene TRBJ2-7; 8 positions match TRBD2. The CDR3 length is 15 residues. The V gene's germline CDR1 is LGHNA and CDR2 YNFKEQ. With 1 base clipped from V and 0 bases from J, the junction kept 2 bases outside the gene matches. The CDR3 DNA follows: TGTGCCAGCAGCCAAGCGGGGGGGCTCTCCTACGAGCAGTACTTC. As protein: CASSQAGGLSYEQYF.

CDR3 sequence reads: CASSMLRRDSHNEQFF. For the CDR3, the DNA is TGTGCCAGTAGTATGCTGAGAAGGGACTCTCACAATGAGCAGTTCTTC. The chain is built from TRBV19 and TRBJ2-1, with D perhaps matching TRBD2 (6 bases). V lost 3 bases to trimming and J lost 5 bases, with 17 bases between them. The germline V gene has CDR1 LNHDA and CDR2 SQIVND (reference sequence). The CDR3 is made up of 16 amino acids.

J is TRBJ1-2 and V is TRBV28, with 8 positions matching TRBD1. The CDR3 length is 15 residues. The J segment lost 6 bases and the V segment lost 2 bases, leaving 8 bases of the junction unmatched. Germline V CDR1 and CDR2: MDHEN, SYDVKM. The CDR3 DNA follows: TGTGCCAGCAGTTTAGGTCCAGGGGGCTTGAATGGCTACACCTTC. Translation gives CASSLGPGGLNGYTF.

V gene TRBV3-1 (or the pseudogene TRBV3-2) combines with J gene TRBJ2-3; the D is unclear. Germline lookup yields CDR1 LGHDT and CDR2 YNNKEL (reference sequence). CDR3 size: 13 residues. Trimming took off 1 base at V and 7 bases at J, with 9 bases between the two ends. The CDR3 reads CASSQGSMNTQYF. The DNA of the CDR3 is TGTGCCAGCAGCCAAGGGAGTATGAATACGCAGTATTTT.